This paragraph reports one TCR beta chain. Measured with immunoSEQ multiplex PCR; TCRdb has only the in-frame clones, and not every one. The sample has about 99,000 clones; more than 85% are singletons. This entry is derived from a study of control samples from healthy donors and cancer patients. The source material was PBMCs. The receptor was isolated from a man aged 60 to 69 with lung cancer.

The CDR3 is CASSWLGQNADTQYF. CDR3 sequence (DNA): TGCGCCAGCAGCTGGTTGGGACAGAACGCAGATACGCAGTATTTT. This rearrangement joins TRBV5-1 to TRBJ2-3; 7 nucleotides match TRBD1. Germline-derived CDR1 and CDR2 are SGHRS and YFSETQ. The CDR3 covers 15 residues. Trimming removed 3 bases from V and 4 bases from J; junction bases left unmatched: 8.